The 12 T cell receptor beta chains given below trace back to one sample, sequenced in a study of CD8 T cells in Susac syndrome. An input of about 0.45 to 1 ug of RNA was subjected to reverse transcription using random hexamers. TCRdb re-called the immunoSEQ multiplex PCR reads through MiXCR, storing one row per CDR3 protein. The data show 300,000 or so distinct CDR3 sequences, 92% seen once. Specimen: CD4+ T cells from PBMCs. Every receptor here comes from a human donor with multiple sclerosis.

The J gene is TRBJ2-5, the V gene TRBV19, with unresolved D. Per germline, CDR1 LNHDA and CDR2 SQIVND (reference sequence). This CDR3 comprises 14 residues. The V end lost 4 bases, the J end lost 3 bases, and 12 bases lay between the germline ends. The CDR3 here is CASSTPQIEETQYF. The CDR3 bases are TGTGCCAGTAGTACCCCGCAGATCGAAGAGACCCAGTACTTC.

The chain uses TRBV12-3 or TRBV12-4 and TRBJ2-2; maybe TRBD1 (6 bases). Deletions cut 5 bases from V and 6 bases from J, with 19 bases between. This CDR3 comprises 16 residues. The DNA of the CDR3 is TGTGCCAGCAGTCCCCAAGGGGGAATGGTCGCCGGGGAGCTGTTTTTT. Translating gives CASSPQGGMVAGELFF.

The chain has TRBV2 and TRBJ1-1; D might be TRBD1 (6 bases). Germline values: CDR1 SNHLY, CDR2 FYNNEI. Trimming shortened V by 6 bases and J by 5 bases, and 16 bases separated the two germline ends. There are 14 residues in the CDR3. The DNA for the CDR3 is TGTGCCAGCAGCAATCTACTACAGGGAACTGAAGCTTTCTTT. Translated, it gives CASSNLLQGTEAFF. The full variable domain, its missing parts supplied by reference TRBV2 and TRBJ1-1, is EPEVTQTPSHQVTQMGQEVILRCVPISNHLYFYWYRQILGQKVEFLVSFYNNEISEKSEIFDDQFSVERPDGSNFTLKIRSTKLEDSAMYFCASSNLLQGTEAFFGQGTRLTVV.

The V gene is TRBV29-1, the J gene TRBJ2-3; D unresolved. V dropped 6 bases and J dropped 5 bases, with 12 bases sitting between them. CDR1 is SQVTM and CDR2 is ANQGSEA in the germline V gene. This CDR3 has 12 amino acids. CDR3 region: CSVSSILDTQYF. The DNA of the CDR3 is TGCAGCGTCAGTAGCATTTTAGATACGCAGTATTTT.

The V call is TRBV6-2 or TRBV6-3, the J call TRBJ2-4; 11 nucleotides agree with TRBD1. This CDR3 comprises 15 residues. Germline V gene data show CDR1 as MNHEY and CDR2 as SVGEGT. V gave up 2 bases and J gave up 13 bases; unmatched junction bases: 10. The CDR3 region has the DNA TGTGCCAGCAGTTACCCACCTCGGGACAGGGGGATACAGTACTTC. It yields the protein CASSYPPRDRGIQYF.

The chain links TRBV5-1 to TRBJ2-1; D uncertain. This CDR3 spans 13 amino acids. Germline CDR1 SGHRS, CDR2 YFSETQ. Trimming removed 3 bases at V and 8 bases at J, with 12 bases between. CDR3 loop: CASSSDLEDEQFF. As DNA, the CDR3 is TGCGCCAGCAGCTCCGACCTGGAAGATGAGCAGTTCTTC.

The rearrangement links TRBV4-2 to TRBJ1-4; D remains unclear. The V and J ends lost 0 bases and 7 bases respectively, with 18 bases between them. This CDR3 comprises 17 residues. Germline V gene lookup returns CDR1 LGHNA and CDR2 YNFKEQ. The CDR3 loop is CASSQDRGGNPGEKLFF. The CDR3 nucleotides read TGTGCCAGCAGCCAAGATCGAGGCGGGAACCCGGGTGAAAAACTGTTTTTT.

The chain is built from TRBV7-2 and TRBJ1-5, with 7 bases identical to TRBD1. Germline V lookup: CDR1 SGHTA, CDR2 FQGNSA. Trimming at V came to 2 bases and at J to 2 bases, leaving 3 bases not matched to a gene. This CDR3 spans 15 amino acids. CDR3 DNA: TGTGCCAGCAGCTTAAACAGGGGAGGCAATCAGCCCCAGCATTTT. It encodes CASSLNRGGNQPQHF.

For this clonotype: The junction differs from germline at one of its ends, possibly a read error. The chain links TRBV29-1 to TRBJ2-3; D tentatively reads TRBD1 or TRBD2 (5 bases each). This CDR3 has 16 amino acids. Germline V gene data show CDR1 as SQVTM and CDR2 as ANQGSEA. This CDR3 reads CSVEDRWDGLTDTQCF. The CDR3 DNA is TGCAGCGTTGAAGACCGCTGGGACGGGCTCACAGATACGCAGTGTTTT.

This sequence joins TRBV12-3 or TRBV12-4 and TRBJ2-4; weak D call: TRBD2 (6 bases). The CDR3 has 14 amino acids. The V end was cut by 5 bases, the J end by 7 bases, with 15 bases between. Here the CDR3 reads CASSNVRDLNIQYF. The CDR3 nucleotides read TGTGCCAGCAGTAACGTCCGGGACTTGAACATTCAGTACTTC.

The chain uses TRBV7-8 and TRBJ2-7; the D is unclear. Germline CDR1 and CDR2: SGHVS and FQNEAQ. The CDR3 has 14 amino acids. The ends were cut back, 5 bases at V and 3 bases at J, with 14 bases in the middle. The CDR3 region is CASSLLHGLYEQYF. In DNA form, the CDR3 reads TGTGCCAGCAGCCTGCTCCACGGGCTCTACGAGCAGTACTTC.

The chain has TRBV28 and TRBJ1-1; no definite D call. Trimming left V 6 bases short and J 2 bases short, with 16 bases between. Germline V gives CDR1 MDHEN, CDR2 SYDVKM. This CDR3 has 15 amino acids. The CDR3 DNA reads TGTGCCAGCAGCAACGGCGGCGCAGCAAACACTGAAGCTTTCTTT. Residues: CASSNGGAANTEAFF.